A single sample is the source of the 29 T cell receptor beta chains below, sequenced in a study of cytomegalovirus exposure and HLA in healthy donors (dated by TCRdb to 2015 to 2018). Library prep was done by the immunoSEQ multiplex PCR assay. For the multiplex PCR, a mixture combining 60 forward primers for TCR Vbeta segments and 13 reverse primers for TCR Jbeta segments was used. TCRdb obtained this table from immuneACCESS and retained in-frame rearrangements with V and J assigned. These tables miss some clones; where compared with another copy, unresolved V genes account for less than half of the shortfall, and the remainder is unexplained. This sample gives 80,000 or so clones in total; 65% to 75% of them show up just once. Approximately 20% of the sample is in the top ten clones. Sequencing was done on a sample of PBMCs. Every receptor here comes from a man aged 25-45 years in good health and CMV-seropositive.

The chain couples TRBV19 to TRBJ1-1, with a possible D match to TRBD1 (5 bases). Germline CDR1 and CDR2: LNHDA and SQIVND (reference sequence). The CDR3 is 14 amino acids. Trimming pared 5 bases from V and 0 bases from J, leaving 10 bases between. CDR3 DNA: TGTGCCAGTAGTGGGCAGGGTTTGAACACTGAAGCTTTCTTT. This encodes CASSGQGLNTEAFF. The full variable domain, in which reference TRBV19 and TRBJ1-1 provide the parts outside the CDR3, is DGGITQSPKYLFRKEGQNVTLSCEQNLNHDAMYWYRQDPGQGLRLIYYSQIVNDFQKGDIAEGYSVSREKKESFPLTVTSAQKNPTAFYLCASSGQGLNTEAFFGQGTRLTVV.

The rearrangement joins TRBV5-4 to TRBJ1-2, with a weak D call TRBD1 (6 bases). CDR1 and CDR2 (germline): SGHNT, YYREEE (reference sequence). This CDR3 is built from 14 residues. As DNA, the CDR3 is TGTGCTCACAAGGGGGACCGGGATACCTATGGCTACACCTTC. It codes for CAHKGDRDTYGYTF.

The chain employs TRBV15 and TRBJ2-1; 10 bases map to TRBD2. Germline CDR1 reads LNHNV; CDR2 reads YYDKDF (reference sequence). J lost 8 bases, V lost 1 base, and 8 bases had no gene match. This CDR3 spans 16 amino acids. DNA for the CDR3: TGTGCCACCAGCAGAGGAGGACTAGCGGTTGGCCATGAGCAGTTCTTC. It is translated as CATSRGGLAVGHEQFF.

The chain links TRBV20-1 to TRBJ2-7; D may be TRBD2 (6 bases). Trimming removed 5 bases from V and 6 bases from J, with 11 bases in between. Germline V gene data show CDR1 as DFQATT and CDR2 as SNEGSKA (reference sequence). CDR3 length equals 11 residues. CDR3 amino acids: CSAGLAVEQYF. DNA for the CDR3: TGCAGTGCTGGGTTAGCGGTCGAGCAGTACTTC.

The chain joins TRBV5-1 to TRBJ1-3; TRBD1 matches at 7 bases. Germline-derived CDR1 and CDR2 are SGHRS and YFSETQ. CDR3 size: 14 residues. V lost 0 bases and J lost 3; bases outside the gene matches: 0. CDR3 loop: CASSLGDSGNTIYF. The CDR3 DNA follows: TGCGCCAGCAGCTTGGGGGACAGTGGAAACACCATATATTTT.

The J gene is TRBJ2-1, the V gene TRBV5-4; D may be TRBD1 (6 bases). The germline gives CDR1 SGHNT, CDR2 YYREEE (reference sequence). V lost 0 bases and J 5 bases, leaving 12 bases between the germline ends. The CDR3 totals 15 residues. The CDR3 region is CASSLGQGRHNEQFF. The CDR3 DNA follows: TGTGCCAGCAGCTTGGGGCAGGGGAGACACAATGAGCAGTTCTTC.

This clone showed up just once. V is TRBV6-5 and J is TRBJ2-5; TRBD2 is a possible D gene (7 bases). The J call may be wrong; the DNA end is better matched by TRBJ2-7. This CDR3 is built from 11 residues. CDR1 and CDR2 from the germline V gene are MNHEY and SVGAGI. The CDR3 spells CASRGAIEQYF. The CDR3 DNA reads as TGTGCCAGCCGGGGGGCTATCGAGCAGTACTTC.

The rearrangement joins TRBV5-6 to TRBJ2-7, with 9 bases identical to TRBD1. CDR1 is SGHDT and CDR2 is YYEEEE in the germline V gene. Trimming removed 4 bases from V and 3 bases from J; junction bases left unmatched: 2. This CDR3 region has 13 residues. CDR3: CASSADRGYEQYF. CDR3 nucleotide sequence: TGTGCCAGCAGCGCGGACAGGGGCTACGAGCAGTACTTC.

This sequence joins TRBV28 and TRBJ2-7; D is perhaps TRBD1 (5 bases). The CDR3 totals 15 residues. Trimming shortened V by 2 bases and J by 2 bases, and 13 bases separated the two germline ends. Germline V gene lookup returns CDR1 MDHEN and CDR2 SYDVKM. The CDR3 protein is CASSLPREPPYEQYF. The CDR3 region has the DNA TGTGCCAGCAGTTTACCCAGGGAACCTCCCTACGAGCAGTACTTC.

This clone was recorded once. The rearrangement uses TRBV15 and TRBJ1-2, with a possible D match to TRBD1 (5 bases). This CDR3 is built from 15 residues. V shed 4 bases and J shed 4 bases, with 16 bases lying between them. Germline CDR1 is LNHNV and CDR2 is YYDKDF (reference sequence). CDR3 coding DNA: TGTGCCACCAGCACCGGACAAGGGCCTTCCTATGGCTACACCTTC. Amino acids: CATSTGQGPSYGYTF.

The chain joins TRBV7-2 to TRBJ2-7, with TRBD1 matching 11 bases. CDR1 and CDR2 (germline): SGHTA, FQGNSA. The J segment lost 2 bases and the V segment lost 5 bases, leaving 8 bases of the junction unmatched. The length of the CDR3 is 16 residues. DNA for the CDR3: TGTGCCAGCAGCCCTTACCCGGGACAGGGGGCCTACGAGCAGTACTTC. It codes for CASSPYPGQGAYEQYF.

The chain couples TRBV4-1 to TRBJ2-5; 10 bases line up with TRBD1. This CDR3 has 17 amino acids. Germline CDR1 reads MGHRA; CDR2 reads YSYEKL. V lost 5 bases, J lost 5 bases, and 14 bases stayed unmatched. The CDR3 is CASSELSGTGVSETQYF. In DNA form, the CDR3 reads TGCGCCAGCAGCGAGCTCAGTGGGACAGGGGTTTCGGAGACCCAGTACTTC.

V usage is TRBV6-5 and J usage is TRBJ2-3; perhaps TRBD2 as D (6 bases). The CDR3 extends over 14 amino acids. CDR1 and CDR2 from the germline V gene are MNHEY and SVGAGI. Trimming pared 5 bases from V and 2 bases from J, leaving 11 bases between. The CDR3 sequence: CASSRDFYTDTQYF. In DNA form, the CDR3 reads TGTGCCAGCAGTCGGGACTTTTACACAGATACGCAGTATTTT.

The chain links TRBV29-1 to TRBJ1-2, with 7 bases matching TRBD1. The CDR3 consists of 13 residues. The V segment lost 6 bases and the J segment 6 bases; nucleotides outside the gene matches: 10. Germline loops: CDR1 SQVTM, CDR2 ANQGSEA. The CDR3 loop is CSVVKTGLNGYTF. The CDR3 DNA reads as TGCAGCGTGGTCAAGACAGGGCTAAATGGCTACACCTTC.

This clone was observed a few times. The CDR3 DNA reads as TGTGCCAGCAGCCCGGGGGCAACTAATGAAAAACTGTTTTTT. Amino acid sequence: CASSPGATNEKLFF. The chain employs TRBV7-9 and TRBJ1-4, with TRBD1 as a possible D gene (5 bases). Germline assignment: CDR1 SEHNR and CDR2 FQNEAQ (reference sequence). The CDR3 spans 14 residues. V was shortened by 5 bases and J by 0 bases, with 7 bases between the two germline ends.

The CDR3 nucleotides read TGTGCCAGCAGCGCGGAGGGGACAGGGGGACCCGAGCAGTTCTTC. Its protein is CASSAEGTGGPEQFF. The V call is TRBV9, the J call TRBJ2-1; the match to TRBD1 covers 11 bases. CDR1 is SGDLS and CDR2 is YYNGEE in the germline V gene. The CDR3 sequence is 15 residues long. J gave up 10 bases and V 3 bases, and 9 bases lay outside the gene matches.

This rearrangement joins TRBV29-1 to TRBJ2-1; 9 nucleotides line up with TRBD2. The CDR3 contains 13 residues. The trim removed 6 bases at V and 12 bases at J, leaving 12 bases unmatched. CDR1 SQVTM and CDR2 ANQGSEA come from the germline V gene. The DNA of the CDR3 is TGCAGCGTCACCACTAGCGGGCAGGGGCGGCAGTTCTTC. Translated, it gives CSVTTSGQGRQFF.

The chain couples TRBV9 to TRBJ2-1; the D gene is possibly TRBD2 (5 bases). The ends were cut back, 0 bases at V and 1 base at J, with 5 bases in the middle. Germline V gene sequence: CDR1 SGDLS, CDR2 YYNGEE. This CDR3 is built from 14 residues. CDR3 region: CASSVGGSYNEQFF. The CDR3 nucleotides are TGTGCCAGCAGCGTAGGCGGGTCCTACAATGAGCAGTTCTTC. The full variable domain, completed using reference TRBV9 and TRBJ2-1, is DSGVTQTPKHLITATGQRVTLRCSPRSGDLSVYWYQQSLDQGLQFLIQYYNGEERAKGNILERFSAQQFPDLHSELNLSSLELGDSALYFCASSVGGSYNEQFFGPGTRLTVL.

CDR3 region: CASTLLGAPHGYTF. The CDR3, as DNA: TGTGCCAGCACCCTACTGGGGGCCCCCCATGGCTACACCTTC. This sequence joins TRBV6-5 and TRBJ1-2; D is possibly TRBD1 (6 bases). V was pared by 7 bases and J by 6 bases, with 18 bases between. The CDR3 extends over 14 amino acids. Per the germline V gene, CDR1 is MNHEY and CDR2 is SVGAGI.

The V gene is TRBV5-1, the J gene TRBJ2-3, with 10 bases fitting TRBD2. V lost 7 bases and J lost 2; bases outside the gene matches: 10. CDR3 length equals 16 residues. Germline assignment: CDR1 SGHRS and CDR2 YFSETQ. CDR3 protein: CASFSLAGGNTDTQYF. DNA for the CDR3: TGCGCCAGCTTCAGTTTAGCGGGGGGAAACACAGATACGCAGTATTTT.

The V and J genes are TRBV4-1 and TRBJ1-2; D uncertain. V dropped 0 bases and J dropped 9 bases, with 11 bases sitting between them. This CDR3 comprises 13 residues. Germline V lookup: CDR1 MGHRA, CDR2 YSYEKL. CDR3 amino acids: CASSQEAGDSYTF. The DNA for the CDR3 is TGCGCCAGCAGCCAAGAGGCCGGGGATAGCTACACCTTC.

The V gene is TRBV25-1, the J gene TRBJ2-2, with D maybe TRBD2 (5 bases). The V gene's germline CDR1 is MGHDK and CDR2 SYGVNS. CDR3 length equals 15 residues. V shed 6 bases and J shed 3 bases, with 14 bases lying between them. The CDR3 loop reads CASSTAVTDTGELFF. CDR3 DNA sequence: TGTGCCAGCAGCACAGCGGTTACGGACACCGGGGAGCTGTTTTTT.

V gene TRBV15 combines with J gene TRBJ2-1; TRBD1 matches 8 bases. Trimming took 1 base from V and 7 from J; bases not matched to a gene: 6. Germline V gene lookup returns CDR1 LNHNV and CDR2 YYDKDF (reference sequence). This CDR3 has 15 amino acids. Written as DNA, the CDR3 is TGTGCCACCAGCAGAGCCCCGGACAGGGTTAATGAGCAGTTCTTC. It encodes CATSRAPDRVNEQFF.

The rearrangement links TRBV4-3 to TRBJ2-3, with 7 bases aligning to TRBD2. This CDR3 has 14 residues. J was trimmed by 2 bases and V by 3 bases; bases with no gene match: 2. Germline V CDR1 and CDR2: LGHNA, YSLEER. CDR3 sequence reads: CASSQRGNTDTQYF. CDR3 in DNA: TGCGCCAGCAGCCAGCGGGGGAACACAGATACGCAGTATTTT.

CDR3 residues: CASSVDGPRTDTQYF. For the CDR3, the DNA is TGTGCCAGCAGCGTAGACGGTCCTCGCACAGATACGCAGTATTTT. The chain recombines TRBV9 with TRBJ2-3; no reliable D call. CDR3 length: 15 residues. Trimming shortened V by 0 bases and J by 1 base, and 9 bases separated the two germline ends. The germline V gene has CDR1 SGDLS and CDR2 YYNGEE.

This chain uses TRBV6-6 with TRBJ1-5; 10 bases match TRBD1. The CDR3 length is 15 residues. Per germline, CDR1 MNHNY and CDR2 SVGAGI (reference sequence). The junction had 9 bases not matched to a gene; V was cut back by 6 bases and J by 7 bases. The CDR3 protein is CASRLRQGAFQPQHF. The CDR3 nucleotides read TGTGCCAGCAGGCTCAGACAGGGGGCTTTCCAGCCCCAGCATTTT.

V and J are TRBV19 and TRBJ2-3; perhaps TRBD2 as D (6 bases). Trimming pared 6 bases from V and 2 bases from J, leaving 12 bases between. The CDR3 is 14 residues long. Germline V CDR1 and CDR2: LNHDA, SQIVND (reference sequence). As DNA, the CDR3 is TGTGCCAGTAGGGAGGGCTCACCCACAGATACGCAGTATTTT. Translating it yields CASREGSPTDTQYF.

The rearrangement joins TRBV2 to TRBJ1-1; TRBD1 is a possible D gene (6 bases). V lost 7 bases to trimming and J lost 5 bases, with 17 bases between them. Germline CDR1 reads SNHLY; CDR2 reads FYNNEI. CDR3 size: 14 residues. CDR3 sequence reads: CASTVTFRGTEAFF. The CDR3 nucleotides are TGTGCCAGCACAGTGACTTTCAGGGGAACTGAAGCTTTCTTT.

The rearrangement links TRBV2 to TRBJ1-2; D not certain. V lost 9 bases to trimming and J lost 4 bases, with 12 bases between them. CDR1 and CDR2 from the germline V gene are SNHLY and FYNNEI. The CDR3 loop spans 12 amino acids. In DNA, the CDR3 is TGTGCCAGGTCAAGAGGGATCTATGGCTACACCTTC. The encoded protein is CARSRGIYGYTF.